This T cell receptor beta chain was sequenced during a study of Graves' ophthalmopathy and Graves' hyperthyroidism. In the case of this clonotype: What it binds is not known.

The study amplified TCR beta CDR3 regions using RNA transcripts. In the first round, RT-PCR was carried out with HTBI primers, and a multiplex PCR formed the second round. TCRdb reprocessed the multiplex PCR reads with MiXCR, giving one entry per CDR3 protein. Of about 400,000 distinct CDR3 sequences detected, 20% to 25% appear once; the ten largest clones hold around 3%. Germline V CDR1 and CDR2: SGHVS, FQNEAQ. With V trimmed by 3 bases and J by 10 bases, 10 bases remained unmatched. This CDR3 is 16 amino acids long. The authors enrolled newly diagnosed hyperthyroidism patients aged 18 to 65 with under 2 months' duration. Out of 7.5 to 10 ml of fresh peripheral blood, PBMCs were obtained. Whole-study findings and limits: Among expanded thyroid clonotypes above 0.001 frequency, most also occurred in blood.

The sequencing sample was made of peripheral blood. This TCR was recovered from a woman under 30 with stable Graves' hyperthyroidism. This chain connects TRBV7-8 to TRBJ2-2; 11 bases are shared with TRBD2. The CDR3 region is CASSFGLNSGGAELFF. The DNA for the CDR3 is TGTGCCAGCAGCTTCGGCCTAAATAGCGGGGGGGCGGAGCTGTTTTTT. Looking up the rest from reference TRBV7-8 and TRBJ2-2 gives the full variable domain: GAGVSQSPRYKVAKRGQDVALRCDPISGHVSLFWYQQALGQGPEFLTYFQNEAQLDKSGLPSDRFFAERPEGSVSTLKIQRTQQEDSAVYLCASSFGLNSGGAELFFGEGSRLTVL.